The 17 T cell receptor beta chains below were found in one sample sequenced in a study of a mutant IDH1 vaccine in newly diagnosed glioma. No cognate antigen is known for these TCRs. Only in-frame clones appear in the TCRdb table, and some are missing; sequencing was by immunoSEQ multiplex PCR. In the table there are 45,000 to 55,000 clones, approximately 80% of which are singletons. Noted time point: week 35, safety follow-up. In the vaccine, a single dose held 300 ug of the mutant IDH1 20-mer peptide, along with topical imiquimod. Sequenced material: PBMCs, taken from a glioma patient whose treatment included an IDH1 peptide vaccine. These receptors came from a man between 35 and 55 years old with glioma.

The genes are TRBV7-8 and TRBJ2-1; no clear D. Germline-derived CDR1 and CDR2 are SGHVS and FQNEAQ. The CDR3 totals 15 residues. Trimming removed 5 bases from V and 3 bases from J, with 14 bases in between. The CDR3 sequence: CASSPEAGDYNEQFF. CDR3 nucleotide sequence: TGTGCCAGCAGCCCAGAGGCAGGTGACTACAATGAGCAGTTCTTC.

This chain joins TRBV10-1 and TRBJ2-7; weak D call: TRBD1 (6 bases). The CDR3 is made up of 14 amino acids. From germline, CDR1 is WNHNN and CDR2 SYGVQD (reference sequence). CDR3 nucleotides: TGCGCCAGCACCCCAGGGGCTAGCTCCTCCGAGCAGTACGTC. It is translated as CASTPGASSSEQYV.

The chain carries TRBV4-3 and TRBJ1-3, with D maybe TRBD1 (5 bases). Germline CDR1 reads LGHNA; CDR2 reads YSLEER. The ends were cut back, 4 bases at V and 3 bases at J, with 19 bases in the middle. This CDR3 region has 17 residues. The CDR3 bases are TGCGCCAGCAGCCGGGTCCGGGGGGGGGACTTTGGAAACACCATATATTTT. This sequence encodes CASSRVRGGDFGNTIYF.

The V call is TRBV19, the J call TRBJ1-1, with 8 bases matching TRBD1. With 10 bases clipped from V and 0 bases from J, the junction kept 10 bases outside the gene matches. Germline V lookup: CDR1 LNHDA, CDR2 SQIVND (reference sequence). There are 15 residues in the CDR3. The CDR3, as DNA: TGTGCCACCAAGACAGGGGCTAATATGAACACTGAAGCTTTCTTT. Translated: CATKTGANMNTEAFF.

The CDR3 reads CASSAGTSGTGGFEETQYF. In DNA, the CDR3 is TGTGCCAGCAGCGCCGGGACTAGCGGGACCGGAGGGTTCGAAGAGACCCAGTACTTC. This chain uses TRBV11-3 with TRBJ2-5; TRBD2 matches 13 bases. V was clipped by 5 bases and J by 3 bases; unmatched bases: 15. This CDR3 contains 19 residues. Germline CDR1 and CDR2: SGHNT and YENEEA.

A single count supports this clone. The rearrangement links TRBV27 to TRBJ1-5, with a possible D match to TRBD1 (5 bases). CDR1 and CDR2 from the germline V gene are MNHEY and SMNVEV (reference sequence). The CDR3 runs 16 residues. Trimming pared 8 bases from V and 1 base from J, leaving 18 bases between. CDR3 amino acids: CASAPGPGPSNQPQHF. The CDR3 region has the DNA TGTGCCAGCGCCCCTGGGCCGGGACCGAGCAATCAGCCCCAGCATTTT.

CDR3 region: CSATETQYF. CDR3 DNA sequence: TGCAGTGCTACCGAGACCCAGTACTTC. This chain links TRBV20-1 with TRBJ2-5, with unresolved D. V was cut by 4 bases and J by 5 bases, with 2 bases left in between. Germline values: CDR1 DFQATT, CDR2 SNEGSKA (reference sequence). The CDR3 totals 9 residues.

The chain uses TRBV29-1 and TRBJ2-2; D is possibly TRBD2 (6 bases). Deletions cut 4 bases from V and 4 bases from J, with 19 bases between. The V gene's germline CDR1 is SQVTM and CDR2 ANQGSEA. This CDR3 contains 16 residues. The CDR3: CSVVPFGGAATGELFF. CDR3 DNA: TGCAGCGTTGTACCCTTCGGGGGAGCGGCCACCGGGGAGCTGTTTTTT.

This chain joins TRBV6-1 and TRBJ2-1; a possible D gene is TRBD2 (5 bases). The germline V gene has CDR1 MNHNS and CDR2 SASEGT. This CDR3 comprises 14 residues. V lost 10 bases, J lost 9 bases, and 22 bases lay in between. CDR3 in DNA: TGTGCCATAGCTGGACTGATTCCTTCTGGTGAGCAGTTCTTC. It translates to CAIAGLIPSGEQFF.

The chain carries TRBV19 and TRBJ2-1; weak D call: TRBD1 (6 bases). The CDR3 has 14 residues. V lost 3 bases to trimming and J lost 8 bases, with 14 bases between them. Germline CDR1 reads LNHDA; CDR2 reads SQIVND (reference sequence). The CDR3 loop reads CASSIGGGVDEQFF. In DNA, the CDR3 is TGTGCCAGTAGTATTGGGGGCGGCGTTGATGAGCAGTTCTTC.

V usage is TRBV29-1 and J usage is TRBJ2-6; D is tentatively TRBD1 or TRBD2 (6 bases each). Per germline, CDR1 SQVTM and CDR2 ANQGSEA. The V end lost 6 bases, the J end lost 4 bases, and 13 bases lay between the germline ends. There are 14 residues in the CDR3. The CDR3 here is CSVLRGAGANVLTF. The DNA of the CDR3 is TGCAGCGTCCTGAGGGGGGCCGGGGCCAACGTCCTGACTTTC. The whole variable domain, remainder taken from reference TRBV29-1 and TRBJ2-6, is SAVISQKPSRDICQRGTSLTIQCQVDSQVTMMFWYRQQPGQSLTLIATANQGSEATYESGFVIDKFPISRPNLTFSTLTVSNMSPEDSSIYLCSVLRGAGANVLTFGAGSRLTVL.

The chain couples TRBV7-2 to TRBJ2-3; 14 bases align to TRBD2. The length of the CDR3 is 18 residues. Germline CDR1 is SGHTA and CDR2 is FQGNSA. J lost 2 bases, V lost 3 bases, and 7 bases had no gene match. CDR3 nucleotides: TGTGCCAGCAGCTTGTCCAGGACTAGCGGGAGGCACACAGATACGCAGTATTTT. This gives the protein CASSLSRTSGRHTDTQYF.

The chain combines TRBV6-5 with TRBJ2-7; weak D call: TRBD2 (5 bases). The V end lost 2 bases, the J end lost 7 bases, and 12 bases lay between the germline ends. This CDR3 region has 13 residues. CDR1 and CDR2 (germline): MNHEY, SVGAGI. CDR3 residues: CASSYARPGEQYF. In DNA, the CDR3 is TGTGCCAGCAGTTACGCCCGGCCGGGAGAGCAGTACTTC.

This chain's CDR3 is CASSPRQAMNTEAFF. CDR3 nucleotide sequence: TGTGCCAGCAGCCCGCGACAGGCGATGAACACTGAAGCTTTCTTT. This sequence joins TRBV11-2 and TRBJ1-1; TRBD1 might be the D (6 bases). With 5 bases removed from V and 0 bases from J, the gap between germline ends came to 13 bases. Germline CDR1 reads SGHAT; CDR2 reads FQNNGV. The CDR3 is 15 residues long.

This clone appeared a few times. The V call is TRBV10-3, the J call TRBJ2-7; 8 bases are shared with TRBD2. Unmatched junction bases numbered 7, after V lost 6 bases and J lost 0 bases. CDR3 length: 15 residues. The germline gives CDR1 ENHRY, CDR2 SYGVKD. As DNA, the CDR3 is TGTGCCATCAGCGAAAGGACTAGCAGCTCCTACGAGCAGTACTTC. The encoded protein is CAISERTSSSYEQYF.

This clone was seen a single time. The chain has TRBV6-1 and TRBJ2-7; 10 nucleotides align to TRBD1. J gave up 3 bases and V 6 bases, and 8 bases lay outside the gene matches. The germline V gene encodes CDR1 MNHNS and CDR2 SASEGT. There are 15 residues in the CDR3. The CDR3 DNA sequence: TGTGCCAGCAGCTCCCGGGACAGGGGATACTACGAGCAGTACTTC. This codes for CASSSRDRGYYEQYF.

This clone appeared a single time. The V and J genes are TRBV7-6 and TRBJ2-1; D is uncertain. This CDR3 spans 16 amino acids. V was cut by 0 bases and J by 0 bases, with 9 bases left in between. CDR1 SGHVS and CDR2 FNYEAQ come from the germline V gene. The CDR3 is CASSLASLSSYNEQFF. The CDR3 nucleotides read TGTGCCAGCAGCTTAGCGTCTCTGAGCTCCTACAATGAGCAGTTCTTC.